This T cell receptor beta chain is drawn from a study of response to subunit inactivated influenza vaccine. Study-wide points: Authors proposed each seasonal influenza vaccination draws in few new T cells.

Of note for this clonotype: The antigen is unknown.

Using its own MiXCR run on the RT-PCR reads, TCRdb lists one record per CDR3 protein. This table holds roughly 760,000 distinct CDR3 sequences, around 21% found once. Trimming shortened V by 7 bases and J by 5 bases, and 6 bases separated the two germline ends. This CDR3 region has 11 residues. CDR1 is SNHLY, CDR2 FYNNEI, per germline. This receptor was obtained from a man aged 50-59 years who received an inactivated influenza vaccine. Here the sequenced sample was PBMCs from blood, taken 5 days after vaccination. The genes are TRBV2 and TRBJ2-1; D remains unclear. DNA for the CDR3: TGTGCCAGCACGCTCGACAATGAGCAGTTCTTC. This sequence encodes CASTLDNEQFF.